The 31 T cell receptor beta chains presented below share a single source sample, sequenced in a study of T-cell memory formation after mild COVID-19. TCRdb reanalysed the 5' RACE reads using MiXCR and keeps one entry per CDR3 protein. The table has over 300,000 distinct CDR3 sequences, roughly 20% seen once; the top ten hold 21%. Sequenced material: PBMCs or a T cell subset sorted from them (not recorded which). The origin of the receptors is a man younger than 35 who had mild COVID-19 (a few samples of this study predate the infection). Cell type and time point are not known.

This clonotype was detected only a few times. This rearrangement joins TRBV3-1 to TRBJ2-1; D is ambiguous. CDR3 size: 13 residues. V was shortened by 1 base and J by 9 bases, with 10 bases between the two germline ends. CDR1 and CDR2 from the germline V gene are LGHDT and YNNKEL (reference sequence). The chain's CDR3 is CASSQGEYGEQFF. CDR3 in DNA: TGTGCCAGCAGCCAAGGGGAATACGGTGAGCAGTTCTTC.

There are a few counts of this clonotype. This chain uses TRBV7-2 with TRBJ1-4; D remains ambiguous. CDR1 is SGHTA, CDR2 FQGNSA, per germline. The CDR3 spans 17 residues. V was cut by 0 bases and J by 7 bases, with 18 bases left in between. The CDR3 reads CASSLAYSVSQVEKLFF. The CDR3 DNA reads TGTGCCAGCAGCTTAGCGTACTCGGTTTCCCAAGTTGAAAAACTGTTTTTT.

Only a few counts were recorded for this clonotype. The chain is built from TRBV7-6 and TRBJ2-3; perhaps TRBD1 as D (5 bases). This CDR3 spans 14 amino acids. The ends were cut back, 5 bases at V and 5 bases at J, with 14 bases in the middle. The V gene's germline CDR1 is SGHVS and CDR2 FNYEAQ. In DNA form, the CDR3 reads TGTGCCAGCAGCCCACGTCCCCAGGGAGATACGCAGTATTTT. Residues: CASSPRPQGDTQYF.

This clonotype was picked up a small number of times. The chain uses TRBV28 and TRBJ2-3; a weak D match, TRBD2 (5 bases). Germline CDR1 reads MDHEN; CDR2 reads SYDVKM. CDR3 size: 17 residues. Trimming cost V 0 bases and J 4 bases, with 17 bases left between them. DNA of the CDR3: TGTGCCAGCAGTTTATGGCCGGGTGTGTCGCGGGCAGATACGCAGTATTTT. Translating it yields CASSLWPGVSRADTQYF.

The chain links TRBV20-1 to TRBJ2-1; TRBD1 matches 7 bases. CDR1 DFQATT and CDR2 SNEGSKA come from the germline V gene (reference sequence). V gave up 2 bases and J gave up 6 bases; unmatched junction bases: 10. The CDR3 length is 15 residues. CDR3 DNA: TGCAGTGCTAGATTCCCCCAGACAGGGAGCAATGAGCAGTTCTTC. It yields the protein CSARFPQTGSNEQFF.

This clonotype was counted between two and nine times. This rearrangement joins TRBV20-1 to TRBJ2-7; the match to TRBD1 covers 9 bases. CDR3 length: 13 residues. V lost 4 bases to trimming and J lost 5 bases; unmatched junction nucleotides: 6. Germline CDR1 is DFQATT and CDR2 is SNEGSKA (reference sequence). CDR3 in amino acids: CSATDRGKHEQYF. DNA for the CDR3: TGCAGTGCTACCGACAGGGGGAAACACGAGCAGTACTTC.

The V gene is TRBV18, the J gene TRBJ1-1, with D maybe TRBD1 (6 bases). With 1 base removed from V and 3 bases from J, the gap between germline ends came to 12 bases. Germline loops: CDR1 KGHSH, CDR2 LQKENI. The CDR3 is 15 residues long. The CDR3 reads CASSPLGGGDTEAFF. The CDR3 nucleotides are TGTGCCAGCTCACCACTAGGAGGGGGTGACACTGAAGCTTTCTTT.

The chain uses TRBV4-2 and TRBJ2-5; maybe TRBD2 (6 bases). CDR1 is LGHNA and CDR2 is YNFKEQ in the germline V gene. V dropped 1 base and J dropped 2 bases, with 11 bases sitting between them. This CDR3 is 15 amino acids long. The CDR3 nucleotides are TGTGCCAGCAGCCAAGCGCGGGGCGTACAAGAGACCCAGTACTTC. The encoded protein is CASSQARGVQETQYF.

The CDR3 spells CASRHTSGSSYEQYF. Written as DNA, the CDR3 is TGCGCCAGCAGACATACTAGCGGAAGCTCCTACGAGCAGTACTTC. The chain combines TRBV4-1 with TRBJ2-7; 8 bases fit TRBD2. The V and J ends lost 6 bases and 0 bases, in that order; junction bases with no gene match: 7. There are 15 residues in the CDR3. Germline CDR1 and CDR2: MGHRA and YSYEKL.

The V and J genes are TRBV11-2 and TRBJ2-5; the match to TRBD2 covers 9 bases. V lost 8 bases, J lost 5 bases, and 6 bases stayed unmatched. Germline assignment: CDR1 SGHAT and CDR2 FQNNGV. The CDR3 length is 13 residues. For the CDR3, the DNA is TGTGCCAGCGGCGGGGGGGCCGGGGAGACCCAGTACTTC. Its protein is CASGGGAGETQYF.

The sample holds a few counts of this clonotype. The chain employs TRBV9 and TRBJ1-1, with 8 positions matching TRBD1. J was trimmed by 6 bases and V by 3 bases; bases with no gene match: 4. This CDR3 spans 13 amino acids. Per the germline V gene, CDR1 is SGDLS and CDR2 is YYNGEE. The CDR3 coding sequence is TGTGCCAGCAGCGCCCCGGGACAGGCTGAAGCTTTCTTT. Translated: CASSAPGQAEAFF.

This sequence joins TRBV7-2 and TRBJ1-2; D gene uncertain. V was cut by 4 bases and J by 2 bases, with 14 bases left in between. Germline lookup yields CDR1 SGHTA and CDR2 FQGNSA. This CDR3 has 15 amino acids. The CDR3 region has the DNA TGTGCCAGCAGCTCCTACGCGACCGCGAACTATGGCTACACCTTC. It translates to CASSSYATANYGYTF. The variable domain in full, completed from reference TRBV7-2 and TRBJ1-2, reads GAGVSQSPSNKVTEKGKDVELRCDPISGHTALYWYRQSLGQGLEFLIYFQGNSAPDKSGLPSDRFSAERTGGSVSTLTIQRTQQEDSAVYLCASSSYATANYGYTFGSGTRLTVV.

This clonotype was observed a handful of times. J is TRBJ2-7 and V is TRBV18, with D possibly called TRBD1 or TRBD2 (5 bases each). The CDR3 sequence is 15 residues long. Per germline, CDR1 KGHSH and CDR2 LQKENI. The CDR3 DNA follows: TGTGCAAGCTCACGGGGCGATGGCGGACCGTACGAGCAGTACGTC. This codes for CASSRGDGGPYEQYV.

The gene calls are TRBV9 and TRBJ1-1; 7 bases fit TRBD1. The CDR3 length is 14 residues. V dropped 6 bases and J dropped 4; count of bases not matched to a gene: 9. CDR1 and CDR2 (germline): SGDLS, YYNGEE. CDR3 region: CASNPTGMGTEAFF. DNA of the CDR3: TGTGCCAGCAACCCGACAGGGATGGGCACTGAAGCTTTCTTT.

J is TRBJ1-2 and V is TRBV20-1; TRBD1 matches at 8 bases. CDR1 and CDR2 (germline): DFQATT, SNEGSKA (reference sequence). This CDR3 comprises 18 residues. In DNA form, the CDR3 reads TGCAGGTCCCCTGGGACAGGTATCGTGCCGTGTGTGGACTATGGCTACACCTTC. Its protein is CRSPGTGIVPCVDYGYTF.

This clonotype was seen more than once but under ten times. The V gene is TRBV21-1, the J gene TRBJ2-5; the table calls TRBD1, which could not be checked here. TRBV21-1 is recorded as a pseudogene. The CDR3 consists of 17 residues. CDR3 amino acids: CASSKPQDRRLQETQYF. The CDR3 DNA sequence: TGTGCCAGCAGCAAACCCCAGGACCGCCGCCTCCAAGAGACCCAGTACTTC.

J is TRBJ2-1 and V is TRBV10-3; D possibly corresponds to TRBD2 (6 bases). V lost 9 bases to trimming and J lost 6 bases, with 9 bases between them. CDR1 is ENHRY, CDR2 SYGVKD, per germline. This CDR3 is built from 11 residues. The CDR3 DNA reads TGTGCCATTCTCGGGGGCAATGAGCAGTTCTTC. Residues: CAILGGNEQFF.

This clonotype occurred a few times. The gene calls are TRBV7-2 and TRBJ2-5; tentative D call: TRBD2 (5 bases). The CDR3 is 15 amino acids. From germline, CDR1 is SGHTA and CDR2 FQGNSA. V shed 5 bases and J shed 0 bases, with 13 bases lying between them. The CDR3 nucleotides read TGTGCCAGCAGCCCACGGAGGACCTACCAAGAGACCCAGTACTTC. Residues: CASSPRRTYQETQYF.

In its sample, this clonotype was seen a few times. J is TRBJ2-7 and V is TRBV6-4, with a possible D match to TRBD1 (5 bases). CDR1 and CDR2 (germline): MRHNA, SNTAGT. The length of the CDR3 is 17 residues. The V gene lost 2 bases and the J gene lost 7 bases, with 24 bases spanning the gap. The CDR3 loop reads CASSDPGQLGRMREQYV. CDR3 nucleotides: TGTGCCAGCAGTGACCCAGGTCAATTGGGGCGGATGCGTGAGCAGTACGTC.

Many counts were recorded for this clonotype. CDR3 residues: CASSTRRDLRVETQYF. CDR3 coding DNA: TGTGCCAGCAGCACGCGCCGGGACTTGAGGGTGGAGACCCAGTACTTC. The chain has TRBV7-2 and TRBJ2-5, with D possibly matching TRBD2 (6 bases). V was cut by 5 bases and J by 5 bases, with 21 bases left in between. Germline loops: CDR1 SGHTA, CDR2 FQGNSA. The CDR3 is made up of 16 amino acids.

This clonotype was recorded a few times. V gene TRBV20-1 combines with J gene TRBJ1-2; no definite D call. With 6 bases removed from V and 3 bases from J, the gap between germline ends came to 8 bases. CDR3 length equals 11 residues. Germline CDR1 and CDR2: DFQATT and SNEGSKA (reference sequence). In DNA form, the CDR3 reads TGCAGTGCCGAGACCGACTATGGCTACACCTTC. Its translation is CSAETDYGYTF.

This clonotype was seen a few times. The chain combines TRBV10-3 with TRBJ2-1, with 9 bases that match TRBD2. Germline assignment: CDR1 ENHRY and CDR2 SYGVKD. The CDR3 loop spans 15 amino acids. V lost 0 bases, J lost 8 bases, and 5 bases stayed unmatched. The CDR3 region has the DNA TGTGCCATCAGTGAGTCACTAGCGGGTGTCCATGAGCAGTTCTTC. It codes for CAISESLAGVHEQFF.

This clonotype was counted only a few times. The chain carries TRBV7-3 and TRBJ2-2, with 7 bases that match TRBD2. CDR1 is SGHTA, CDR2 FQGTGA, per germline. The CDR3 totals 15 residues. V was pared by 5 bases and J by 5 bases, with 8 bases of the junction left unmatched. CDR3 sequence (DNA): TGTGCCAGCAGCCCTCGACTAGCCTCTACCGGGGAGCTGTTTTTT. Its protein is CASSPRLASTGELFF.

This chain joins TRBV3-1 and TRBJ1-6; a possible D gene is TRBD1 (5 bases). The V end lost 4 bases, the J end lost 1 base, and 11 bases lay between the germline ends. This CDR3 comprises 16 residues. Germline V gene lookup returns CDR1 LGHDT and CDR2 YNNKEL (reference sequence). CDR3 region: CASSRGEGSYNSPLHF. The CDR3 bases are TGTGCCAGCAGCCGAGGGGAGGGATCCTATAATTCACCCCTCCACTTT.

The gene calls are TRBV12-3 or TRBV12-4 and TRBJ1-2; 8 bases align to TRBD1. With V trimmed by 5 bases and J by 7 bases, 9 bases remained unmatched. The CDR3 is 14 amino acids. CDR3 loop: CASSHRGGTAGYTF. As DNA, the CDR3 is TGTGCCAGCAGTCACAGGGGGGGGACTGCTGGCTACACCTTC.

CDR3: CASSQEQGASNQPQHF. DNA for the CDR3: TGCGCCAGCAGCCAAGAACAAGGGGCCAGCAATCAGCCCCAGCATTTT. The chain joins TRBV4-1 to TRBJ1-5; possible D gene TRBD1, 5 bases. Trimming took off 0 bases at V and 1 base at J, with 10 bases between the two ends. The CDR3 is 16 amino acids. Germline V gene data show CDR1 as MGHRA and CDR2 as YSYEKL.

This clonotype was counted many times. CDR3 region: CASSGGPRDTQYF. CDR3 nucleotides: TGCGCCAGCAGCGGGGGCCCTCGAGATACGCAGTATTTT. The chain uses TRBV10-1 and TRBJ2-3; D might be TRBD1 or TRBD2, each matching 6 bases. The CDR3 is 13 amino acids. Germline loops: CDR1 WNHNN, CDR2 SYGVQD (reference sequence). Trimming shortened V by 6 bases and J by 5 bases, and 12 bases separated the two germline ends.

This clonotype was picked up a small number of times. The V and J genes are TRBV10-3 and TRBJ2-3, with D perhaps matching TRBD1 (5 bases). The CDR3 has 16 residues. Germline V gene lookup returns CDR1 ENHRY and CDR2 SYGVKD. The V and J ends lost 4 bases and 0 bases respectively, with 14 bases between them. The CDR3 DNA reads TGTGCCATCAGTGGAGTTGGGGCCGCTAGCACAGATACGCAGTATTTT. Translating gives CAISGVGAASTDTQYF.

This chain joins TRBV18 and TRBJ1-2; D unresolved. Germline V gene sequence: CDR1 KGHSH, CDR2 LQKENI. V was pared by 6 bases and J by 2 bases, with 13 bases between. This CDR3 spans 14 amino acids. Here the CDR3 DNA reads TGTGCCAGCTCGCTCGCGACGCGAAACTATGGCTACACCTTC. Translation: CASSLATRNYGYTF.

V gene TRBV6-2 or TRBV6-3 combines with J gene TRBJ2-7; D is uncertain. The CDR3 is made up of 12 amino acids. Germline V lookup: CDR1 MNHEY, CDR2 SVGEGT. V was pared by 0 bases and J by 2 bases, with 2 bases between. The CDR3 spells CASSYSAYEQYV. DNA of the CDR3: TGTGCCAGCAGTTACTCCGCCTACGAGCAGTACGTC.

This clonotype was seen a handful of times. This chain uses TRBV24-1 with TRBJ1-2; D gene unclear. The CDR3 totals 12 residues. CDR1 is KGHDR and CDR2 is SFDVKD in the germline V gene. Trimming shortened V by 9 bases and J by 4 bases, and 11 bases separated the two germline ends. CDR3 loop: CATEDPFYGYTF. CDR3 DNA: TGTGCCACCGAGGACCCTTTCTATGGCTACACCTTC.